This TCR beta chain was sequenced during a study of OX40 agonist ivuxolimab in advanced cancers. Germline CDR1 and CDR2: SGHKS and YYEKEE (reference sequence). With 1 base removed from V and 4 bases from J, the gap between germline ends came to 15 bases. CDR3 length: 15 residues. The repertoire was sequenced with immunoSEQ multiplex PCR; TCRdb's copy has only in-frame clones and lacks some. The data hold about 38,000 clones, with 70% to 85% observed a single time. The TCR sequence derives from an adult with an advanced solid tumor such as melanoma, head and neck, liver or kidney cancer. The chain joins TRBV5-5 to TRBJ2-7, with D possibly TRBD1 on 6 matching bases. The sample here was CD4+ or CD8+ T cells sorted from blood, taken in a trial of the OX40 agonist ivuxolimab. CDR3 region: CASSLNREMRYEQYF. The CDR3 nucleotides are TGTGCCAGCAGCTTGAACAGGGAAATGAGGTACGAGCAGTACTTC.